These 23 T cell receptor beta chains came from one sample sequenced in a study of blood T cell repertoires in COVID-19. TCRdb keeps only in-frame clones here, not all; method: immunoSEQ multiplex PCR. Among under 250,000 clones listed, 86% were seen once. Sequencing used peripheral blood. The receptors here all came from an older woman who had recovered from COVID-19.

The V call is TRBV18, the J call TRBJ1-1; TRBD1 is a possible D gene (6 bases). The CDR3 is 12 residues long. CDR1 is KGHSH, CDR2 LQKENI, per germline. Trimming stripped 2 bases from V and 8 bases from J, with 9 bases between. This CDR3 is CASSPRRGEAFF. CDR3 sequence (DNA): TGTGCCAGCTCACCAAGAAGGGGGGAAGCTTTCTTT.

The CDR3 bases are TGTGCCAGCAGCCGGGACAGGCTCATAGTTGGCTACACCTTC. It translates to CASSRDRLIVGYTF. V gene TRBV6-5 combines with J gene TRBJ1-2; 8 nucleotides agree with TRBD1. V dropped 6 bases and J dropped 7; count of bases not matched to a gene: 10. CDR1 and CDR2 (germline): MNHEY, SVGAGI. The CDR3 totals 14 residues.

In its sample, this clone was seen many times. Additional DNA sequences in this sample encode the identical CDR3. V usage is TRBV7-2 and J usage is TRBJ1-5; 8 bases align to TRBD1. CDR1 is SGHTA and CDR2 is FQGNSA in the germline V gene. After removal of 5 bases from V and 5 bases from J, the junction contained 5 bases not matched to a gene. This CDR3 is built from 14 residues. The CDR3: CASSSSGGHQPQHF. CDR3 coding DNA: TGTGCCAGCAGCAGTTCAGGGGGCCATCAGCCCCAGCATTTT. Looking up the rest from reference TRBV7-2 and TRBJ1-5 gives the full variable domain: GAGVSQSPSNKVTEKGKDVELRCDPISGHTALYWYRQSLGQGLEFLIYFQGNSAPDKSGLPSDRFSAERTGGSVSTLTIQRTQQEDSAVYLCASSSSGGHQPQHFGDGTRLSIL.

The J gene is TRBJ2-1, the V gene TRBV5-1; no reliable D call. Trimming removed 0 bases at V and 6 bases at J, with 7 bases between. The CDR3 is 13 amino acids. The germline gives CDR1 SGHRS, CDR2 YFSETQ. In DNA form, the CDR3 reads TGCGCCAGCAGCTTGGGCCTAGGCAATGAGCAGTTCTTC. Its translation: CASSLGLGNEQFF.

V gene TRBV2 combines with J gene TRBJ1-1; no reliable D call. The CDR3 has 13 amino acids. Per the germline V gene, CDR1 is SNHLY and CDR2 is FYNNEI. Trimming removed 4 bases at V and 1 base at J, with 7 bases between. CDR3 protein: CASSGEANTEAFF. CDR3 DNA sequence: TGTGCCAGCAGTGGGGAGGCGAACACTGAAGCTTTCTTT.

The chain uses TRBV19 and TRBJ2-5, with a tentative D call TRBD2 (5 bases). V lost 5 bases, J lost 3 bases, and 13 bases lay in between. This CDR3 spans 14 amino acids. The germline V gene has CDR1 LNHDA and CDR2 SQIVND (reference sequence). DNA of the CDR3: TGTGCCAGTAGTCTTGCCGGGATCGAAGAGACCCAGTACTTC. This gives the protein CASSLAGIEETQYF.

Turning to this clone: A much larger clone lies one base from this, so it may be a read error. The chain joins TRBV28 to TRBJ1-5, with D uncertain. Germline V gene sequence: CDR1 MDHEN, CDR2 SYDVKM. V dropped 1 base and J dropped 4 bases, with 5 bases sitting between them. The CDR3 has 13 amino acids. The CDR3 here is CASSLSGNQPQHF. The CDR3 DNA reads as TGTGCCAGCAGTTTATCGGGGAATCAGCCCCAGCATTTT.

The V and J genes are TRBV7-6 and TRBJ2-3; 12 nucleotides align to TRBD2. This CDR3 has 18 residues. V lost 5 bases and J lost 6; bases outside the gene matches: 15. The V gene's germline CDR1 is SGHVS and CDR2 FNYEAQ. The DNA of the CDR3 is TGTGCCAGCAGCGCCAGACTAGCGGGGGCCACTCTTTTGGATACGCAGTATTTT. This translates into CASSARLAGATLLDTQYF.

The chain recombines TRBV5-1 with TRBJ2-5; 8 positions agree with TRBD1. Unmatched junction bases numbered 9, after V lost 3 bases and J lost 2 bases. The CDR3 is 16 residues long. CDR1 is SGHRS and CDR2 is YFSETQ in the germline V gene. CDR3 in DNA: TGCGCCAGCAGCTCGAATGGACAGGGACGGCAAGAGACCCAGTACTTC. This sequence encodes CASSSNGQGRQETQYF.

The chain links TRBV5-1 to TRBJ2-5; 12 positions match TRBD2. Germline V gives CDR1 SGHRS, CDR2 YFSETQ. V shed 4 bases and J 1 base; nucleotides not matched to a gene: 2. The CDR3 contains 15 residues. The CDR3 is CASSMTSGGQETQYF. Here the CDR3 DNA reads TGCGCCAGCAGCATGACTAGCGGGGGCCAAGAGACCCAGTACTTC.

This rearrangement joins TRBV29-1 to TRBJ2-3; 8 nucleotides agree with TRBD2. Germline V gene lookup returns CDR1 SQVTM and CDR2 ANQGSEA. CDR3 length: 13 residues. Trimming cost V 6 bases and J 2 bases; bases outside gene matches: 4. CDR3 DNA: TGCAGCGTCGTACTAGCGGCCACAGATACGCAGTATTTT. Amino acid sequence: CSVVLAATDTQYF.

The chain links TRBV11-2 to TRBJ1-2; 9 nucleotides line up with TRBD1. The V segment lost 0 bases and the J segment 6 bases; nucleotides outside the gene matches: 8. Germline loops: CDR1 SGHAT, CDR2 FQNNGV. The CDR3 contains 16 residues. The CDR3 reads CASSLDLGDRENGYTF. DNA of the CDR3: TGTGCCAGCAGCTTAGACCTCGGGGACAGGGAGAATGGCTACACCTTC.

V usage is TRBV6-2 or TRBV6-3 and J usage is TRBJ1-5; no reliable D call. The V end lost 6 bases, the J end lost 0 bases, and 9 bases lay between the germline ends. This CDR3 is built from 14 residues. Looked up from germline, CDR1 is MNHEY and CDR2 is SVGEGT. CDR3 sequence: CASSWQNSNQPQHF. CDR3 coding DNA: TGTGCCAGCAGCTGGCAGAATAGCAATCAGCCCCAGCATTTT.

The chain links TRBV3-1 (or the pseudogene TRBV3-2) to TRBJ2-2; 7 nucleotides match TRBD1. This CDR3 is built from 16 residues. V trimming: 4 bases; J trimming: 6 bases; junction bases outside the gene matches: 11. Germline V gene lookup returns CDR1 LGHDT and CDR2 YNNKEL (reference sequence). Here the CDR3 reads CASSPTGAGVSGELFF. In DNA, the CDR3 is TGTGCCAGCAGCCCCACAGGGGCCGGAGTTTCCGGGGAGCTGTTTTTT.

This clone appeared a single time. The rearrangement joins TRBV28 to TRBJ2-7; 10 bases fit TRBD1. There are 14 residues in the CDR3. The junction had 5 bases not matched to a gene; V was cut back by 6 bases and J by 3 bases. CDR1 is MDHEN and CDR2 is SYDVKM in the germline V gene. The CDR3 spells CASSSGTGVYEQYF. The DNA for the CDR3 is TGTGCCAGCAGCTCCGGGACAGGGGTCTACGAGCAGTACTTC.

The chain combines TRBV5-1 with TRBJ2-5, with D perhaps matching TRBD1 (6 bases). Per germline, CDR1 SGHRS and CDR2 YFSETQ. The germline V and J ends were trimmed by 1 base and 4 bases, with 17 bases remaining between them. The CDR3 is made up of 16 amino acids. The CDR3 nucleotides are TGCGCCAGCAGCTTGCAACACAGGGTAGGGGGAGAGACCCAGTACTTC. Encoded protein: CASSLQHRVGGETQYF.

The chain recombines TRBV6-4 with TRBJ1-2, with a weak D call TRBD1 (5 bases). Per the germline V gene, CDR1 is MRHNA and CDR2 is SNTAGT. V was shortened by 7 bases and J by 1 base, with 7 bases between the two germline ends. This CDR3 is 12 amino acids long. CDR3 in DNA: TGTGCCAGCACCAGGGTTAACTATGGCTACACCTTC. This sequence encodes CASTRVNYGYTF.

The chain is built from TRBV4-1 and TRBJ2-4, with 10 bases matching TRBD1. The V gene end was trimmed by 0 bases and the J gene end by 3 bases; junction bases not matched to a gene: 2. CDR3 length equals 16 residues. Germline V CDR1 and CDR2: MGHRA, YSYEKL. The CDR3: CASSQEGTGVKNIQYF. Written as DNA, the CDR3 is TGCGCCAGCAGCCAAGAGGGGACAGGGGTCAAAAACATTCAGTACTTC.

The CDR3 nucleotides read TGTGCCAGTAGACCCAGACTAGCGGGGGGGATGTCTAGCACAGATACGCAGTATTTT. Amino acids: CASRPRLAGGMSSTDTQYF. The chain uses TRBV19 and TRBJ2-3, with 14 positions matching TRBD2. Trimming cost V 6 bases and J 0 bases; bases outside gene matches: 11. The germline CDR1 and CDR2 sequences are LNHDA and SQIVND (reference sequence). The length of the CDR3 is 19 residues.

This clone was picked up a small number of times. CDR3 sequence (DNA): TGTGCCAGCACGTCCCGAGGGGGTGAGACCCAGTACTTC. This translates into CASTSRGGETQYF. The chain recombines TRBV6-6 with TRBJ2-5; D perhaps matches TRBD1 (6 bases). Germline lookup yields CDR1 MNHNY and CDR2 SVGAGI (reference sequence). V was cut by 7 bases and J by 5 bases, with 14 bases left in between. The CDR3 runs 13 residues.

This clone appeared a few times. V and J are TRBV3-1 (or the pseudogene TRBV3-2) and TRBJ1-2, with 7 bases matching TRBD1. CDR3 length equals 14 residues. The V segment lost 6 bases and the J segment 8 bases; nucleotides outside the gene matches: 12. Germline values: CDR1 LGHDT, CDR2 YNNKEL (reference sequence). The CDR3 nucleotides are TGTGCCAGCAGTCAACCCTCGACAGGGTGGGGCTACACCTTC. Its translation is CASSQPSTGWGYTF.

V gene TRBV5-1 combines with J gene TRBJ2-5; D might be TRBD2 (6 bases). Germline V gene data show CDR1 as SGHRS and CDR2 as YFSETQ. V shed 4 bases and J shed 1 base, with 11 bases lying between them. The CDR3 has 14 amino acids. CDR3 loop: CASSPGLRQETQYF. In DNA form, the CDR3 reads TGCGCCAGCAGCCCGGGACTGCGCCAAGAGACCCAGTACTTC. Looking up the rest from reference TRBV5-1 and TRBJ2-5 gives the full variable domain: KAGVTQTPRYLIKTRGQQVTLSCSPISGHRSVSWYQQTPGQGLQFLFEYFSETQRNKGNFPGRFSGRQFSNSRSEMNVSTLELGDSALYLCASSPGLRQETQYFGPGTRLLVL.

The V gene is TRBV7-3, the J gene TRBJ2-1; perhaps TRBD2 as D (7 bases). The CDR3 is 14 residues long. V dropped 10 bases and J dropped 3 bases, with 16 bases sitting between them. The germline CDR1 and CDR2 sequences are SGHTA and FQGTGA. CDR3: CATRRGGNYNEQFF. In DNA, the CDR3 is TGTGCCACCCGTCGCGGGGGCAACTACAATGAGCAGTTCTTC.